The T cell receptor (beta chain) described here comes from a study of CD8 T cells in Susac syndrome. Findings of the study overall: Clonal expansion did not appear in Susac syndrome CD4+ T cell repertoires.

This CDR3 has 15 amino acids. Germline CDR1 SGDLS, CDR2 YYNGEE. V lost 0 bases and J 4 bases, leaving 11 bases between the germline ends. Random hexamers were used to reverse transcribe an amount of about 0.45 to 1 ug RNA. TCRdb reprocessed the immunoSEQ multiplex PCR reads via MiXCR and lists one record per CDR3 protein. The sample lists 150,000 to 200,000 distinct CDR3 sequences, roughly 95% occurring once. In the case of this clonotype: Antigen: not known.

The sequenced material came from CD4+ T cells from PBMCs. This clonotype was obtained from a human donor with Susac syndrome. The chain employs TRBV9 and TRBJ2-4, with no clear D. The CDR3 is CASSVEGWGKNIQYF. In DNA, the CDR3 is TGTGCCAGCAGCGTAGAAGGCTGGGGTAAAAACATTCAGTACTTC.